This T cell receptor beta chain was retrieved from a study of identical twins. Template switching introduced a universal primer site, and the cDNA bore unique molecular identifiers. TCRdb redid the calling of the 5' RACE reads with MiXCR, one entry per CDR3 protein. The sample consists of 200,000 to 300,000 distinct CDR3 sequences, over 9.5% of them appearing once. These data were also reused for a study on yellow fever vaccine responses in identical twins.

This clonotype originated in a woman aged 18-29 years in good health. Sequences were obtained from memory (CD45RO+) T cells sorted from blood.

The CDR3 bases are TGTGCCAGCAGCCGACAGGGGGCTATGAACACTGAAGCTTTCTTT. Translated, it gives CASSRQGAMNTEAFF. This rearrangement joins TRBV6-2 or TRBV6-3 to TRBJ1-1; TRBD1 aligns across 10 bases. The length of the CDR3 is 15 residues. Germline V gene sequence: CDR1 MNHEY, CDR2 SVGEGT. Unmatched junction bases numbered 4, after V lost 6 bases and J lost 0 bases.